The following is a T cell receptor beta chain sequence with its context. Its antigen remains unidentified. At one of its ends the junction is not consistent with the germline gene, which may arise from a read error. The sample is drawn from a study of blood T cell repertoires in COVID-19 (dated by TCRdb to between 2020 and 2021). Study-level background: Samples from collaborators originated in the United States, Italy and Spain and spanned both the acute and convalescent phases of COVID-19. The material from the prospective study consisted of cDNA or gDNA derived from T cells, B-cell-depleted T cells, or PBMCs. Subjects who had been exposed to COVID-19, were actively infected with it, or had recovered from it provided the deeply sampled blood TCRbeta repertoires that made up the dataset. The repertoires were released in a freely available public database meant as a resource for research on the immune response to SARS-CoV-2. Samples were obtained from the ongoing ImmuneRACE study (first 160 participants) and from 1,254 subjects provided by 6 global collaborators. Sample metadata almost always included a de-identified subject ID, COVID-19 status, age in years and sex. Where available, HLA class I and class II types were obtained from metadata supplied by the sample provider rather than from assay-based typing. What the authors observed across the whole study: The quantity of clinical and demographic metadata differed by source and by participant and was supplied without curation.

The collaborating institutions used their own protocols to collect whole blood in K2EDTA tubes. For TCRbeta analysis, collaborator samples were shipped as frozen whole blood, as isolated PBMCs, or as DNA extracted from either sample type. Based on the germline V gene (reference sequence), the CDR1 and CDR2 sequences are LNHDA and SQIVND. The CDR3 sequence holds 14 residues, the cysteine and phenylalanine included. Solely the CDR3 DNA is kept, with 42 bases framed from the first base. TCRbeta CDR3 regions were amplified from genomic DNA by means of the immunoSEQ Assay, a bias-controlled multiplex PCR. In the authors' own workflow: Within the assay, amplification of reference gene primers was used to estimate how many nucleated cells each sample contained. To quantify the absolute abundance of each unique TCRbeta CDR3 rearrangement, sequence reads were collapsed and filtered. For each sample, productive Simpson clonality was calculated by taking the square root of Simpson's diversity index across productive rearrangements. TCRdb provides this immuneACCESS table in a form limited to in-frame rearrangements. Some clones are lacking; in checked studies, under half of them reflect an unresolved V gene, and why the rest are absent is not known. V and J calls plus clone size are reproduced from that table; the DNA served to infer D and trimming. The sample table holds under 150,000 clones, of which 65% to 85% were seen once. Of the sample, 1.5% to 2% falls within the top ten clones.

Sample: peripheral blood. This chain is built from TRBV19 and TRBJ2-1; the D segment could be TRBD1, given 5 matching bases. This TCR came from a man between 65 and 79 years old with acute or convalescent COVID-19. Here the CDR3 is given as CASSIDSSYNEQFF. The bases read TGTGCCAGTAGCATAGACAGCTCCTACAATGAGCAGTTCTTC.